What follows are 3 T cell receptor beta chains derived from one specimen sequenced in a study of cytomegalovirus exposure and HLA in healthy donors. Amplification used 60 Vbeta primers and 13 Jbeta primers. TCRdb's copy holds only in-frame clones and misses some; the assay was immunoSEQ multiplex PCR. The sample totals some 130,000 clones. The sequenced sample was PBMCs. All receptors derive from a man aged 18 to 30 in good health and CMV-seronegative.

The gene calls are TRBV1 and TRBJ1-3. TRBV1 is designated a pseudogene. The CDR3 loop spans 14 amino acids. The DNA of the CDR3 is TGCAGCTCCGATGGGGAGGTCTCTGGAAACACCATATATTTT. This codes for CSSDGEVSGNTIYF.

The chain uses TRBV12-5 and TRBJ2-1; 7 bases match TRBD1. The V gene end was trimmed by 1 base and the J gene end by 8 bases; junction bases not matched to a gene: 2. The CDR3 covers 13 residues. CDR1 is LGHNT, CDR2 FRNRAP, per germline. CDR3 protein: CASGLEGGYEQFF. CDR3 nucleotides: TGTGCTAGTGGTTTGGAAGGGGGCTATGAGCAGTTCTTC.

The chain recombines TRBV27 with TRBJ2-3, with 11 positions matching TRBD2. J lost 6 bases, V lost 8 bases, and 4 bases had no gene match. The CDR3 runs to 13 residues. The V gene's germline CDR1 is MNHEY and CDR2 SMNVEV (reference sequence). CDR3 DNA: TGTGCCAGCCGACTAGCGGGGTGGGATACGCAGTATTTT. This encodes CASRLAGWDTQYF.